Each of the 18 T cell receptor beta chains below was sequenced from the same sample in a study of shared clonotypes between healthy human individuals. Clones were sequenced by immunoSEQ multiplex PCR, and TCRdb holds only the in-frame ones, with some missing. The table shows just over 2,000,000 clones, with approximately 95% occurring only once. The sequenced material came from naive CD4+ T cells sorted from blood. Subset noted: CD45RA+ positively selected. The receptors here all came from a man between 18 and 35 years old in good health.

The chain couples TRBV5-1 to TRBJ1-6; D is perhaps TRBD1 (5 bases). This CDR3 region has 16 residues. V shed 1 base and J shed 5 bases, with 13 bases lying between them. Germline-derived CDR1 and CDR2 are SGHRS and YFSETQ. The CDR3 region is CASSLLWQGNNSPLHF. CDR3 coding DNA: TGCGCCAGCAGCTTGTTATGGCAGGGCAATAATTCACCCCTCCACTTT.

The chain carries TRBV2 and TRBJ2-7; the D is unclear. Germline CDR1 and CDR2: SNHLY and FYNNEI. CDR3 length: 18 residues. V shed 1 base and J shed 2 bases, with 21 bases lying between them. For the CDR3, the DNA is TGTGCCAGCAGTGAAGGGCCGGACGGCTATAGTACCACCTACGAGCAGTACTTC. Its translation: CASSEGPDGYSTTYEQYF.

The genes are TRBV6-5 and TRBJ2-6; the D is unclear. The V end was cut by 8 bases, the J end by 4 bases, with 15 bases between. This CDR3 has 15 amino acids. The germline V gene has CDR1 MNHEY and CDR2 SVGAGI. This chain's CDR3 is CASRMGINGANVLTF. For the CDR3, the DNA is TGTGCCAGCCGGATGGGCATCAACGGGGCCAACGTCCTGACTTTC.

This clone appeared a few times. CDR3 sequence: CAISEMYNSPLHF. As DNA, the CDR3 is TGTGCCATCAGTGAAATGTATAATTCACCCCTCCACTTT. This sequence joins TRBV10-3 and TRBJ1-6, with unresolved D. CDR3 length: 13 amino acids. The V end was cut by 3 bases, the J end by 4 bases, with 4 bases between. Germline V gene lookup returns CDR1 ENHRY and CDR2 SYGVKD.

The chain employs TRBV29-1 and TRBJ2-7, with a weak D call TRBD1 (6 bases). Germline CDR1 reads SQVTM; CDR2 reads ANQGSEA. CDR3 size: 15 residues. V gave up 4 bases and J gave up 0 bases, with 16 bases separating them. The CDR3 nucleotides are TGCAGCGTTGTCGGGCGCCGGGACAACTCCTACGAGCAGTACTTC. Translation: CSVVGRRDNSYEQYF.

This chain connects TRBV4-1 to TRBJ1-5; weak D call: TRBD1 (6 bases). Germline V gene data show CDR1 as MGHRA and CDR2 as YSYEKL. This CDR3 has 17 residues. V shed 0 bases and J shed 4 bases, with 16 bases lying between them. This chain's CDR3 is CASSQDTSRGGNQPQHF. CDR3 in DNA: TGCGCCAGCAGCCAAGATACGAGCAGGGGAGGAAATCAGCCCCAGCATTTT.

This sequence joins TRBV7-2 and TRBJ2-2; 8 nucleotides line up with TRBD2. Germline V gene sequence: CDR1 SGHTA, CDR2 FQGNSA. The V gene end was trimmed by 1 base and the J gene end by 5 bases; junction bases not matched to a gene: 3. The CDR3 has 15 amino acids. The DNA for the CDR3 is TGTGCCAGCAGCTTAGGCGGGAGGAGGACCGGGGAGCTGTTTTTT. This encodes CASSLGGRRTGELFF.

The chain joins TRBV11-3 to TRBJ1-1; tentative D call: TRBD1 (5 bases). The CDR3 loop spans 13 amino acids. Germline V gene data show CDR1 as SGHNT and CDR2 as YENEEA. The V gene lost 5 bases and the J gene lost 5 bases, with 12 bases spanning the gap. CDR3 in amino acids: CASSIGARTEAFF. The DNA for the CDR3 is TGTGCCAGCAGCATCGGGGCGAGGACTGAAGCTTTCTTT.

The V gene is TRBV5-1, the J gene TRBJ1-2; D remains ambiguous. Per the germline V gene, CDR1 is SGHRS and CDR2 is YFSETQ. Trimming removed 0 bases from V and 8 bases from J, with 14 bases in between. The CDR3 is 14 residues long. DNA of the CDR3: TGCGCCAGCAGCTTGGAGGGTTGGGTTGACGGCTACACCTTC. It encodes CASSLEGWVDGYTF.

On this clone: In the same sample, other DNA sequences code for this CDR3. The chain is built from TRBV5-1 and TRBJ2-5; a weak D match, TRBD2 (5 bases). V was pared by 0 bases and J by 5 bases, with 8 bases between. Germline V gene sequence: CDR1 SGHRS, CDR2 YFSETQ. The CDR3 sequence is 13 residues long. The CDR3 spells CASSLVGEETQYF. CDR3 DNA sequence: TGCGCCAGCAGCTTGGTGGGAGAGGAGACCCAGTACTTC.

The CDR3 sequence is CASTLTGVDGYTF. Written as DNA, the CDR3 is TGTGCCAGTACCCTGACAGGGGTTGATGGCTACACCTTC. The rearrangement joins TRBV19 to TRBJ1-2; 8 bases line up with TRBD1. The germline CDR1 and CDR2 sequences are LNHDA and SQIVND (reference sequence). The V and J ends lost 7 bases and 6 bases, in that order; junction bases with no gene match: 7. The CDR3 loop spans 13 amino acids.

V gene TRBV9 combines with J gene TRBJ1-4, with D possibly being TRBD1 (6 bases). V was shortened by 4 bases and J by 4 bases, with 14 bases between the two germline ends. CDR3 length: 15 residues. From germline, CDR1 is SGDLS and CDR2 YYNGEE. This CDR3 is CASSPRDKFNEKLFF. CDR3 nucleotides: TGTGCCAGCAGCCCCCGGGACAAGTTTAATGAAAAACTGTTTTTT.

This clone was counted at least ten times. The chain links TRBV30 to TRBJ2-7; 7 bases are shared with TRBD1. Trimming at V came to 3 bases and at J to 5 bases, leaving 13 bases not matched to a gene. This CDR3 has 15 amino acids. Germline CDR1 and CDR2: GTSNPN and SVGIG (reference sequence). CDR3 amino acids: CAWSPKTGRTDEQYF. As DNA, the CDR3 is TGTGCCTGGAGCCCTAAGACAGGGCGGACTGACGAGCAGTACTTC.

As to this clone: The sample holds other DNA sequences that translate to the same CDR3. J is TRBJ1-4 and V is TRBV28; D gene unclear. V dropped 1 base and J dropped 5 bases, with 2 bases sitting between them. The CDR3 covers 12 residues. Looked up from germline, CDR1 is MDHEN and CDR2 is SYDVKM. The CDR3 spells CASSLLNEKLFF. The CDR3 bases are TGTGCCAGCAGTTTATTGAATGAAAAACTGTTTTTT.

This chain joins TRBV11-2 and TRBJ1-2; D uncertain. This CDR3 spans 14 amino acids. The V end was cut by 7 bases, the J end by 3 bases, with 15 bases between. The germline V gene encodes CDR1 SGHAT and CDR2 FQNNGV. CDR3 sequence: CASTPLNTYYGYTF. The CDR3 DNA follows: TGTGCCAGCACCCCCCTTAACACGTACTATGGCTACACCTTC.

The CDR3 nucleotides are TGCGCCAGCAGCCAAGGCCCACCAAGGAGCTCCTACGAGCAGTACTTC. This sequence encodes CASSQGPPRSSYEQYF. V and J are TRBV4-3 and TRBJ2-7; D ambiguous. CDR1 is LGHNA and CDR2 is YSLEER in the germline V gene. The CDR3 covers 16 residues. The V gene lost 1 base and the J gene lost 0 bases, with 13 bases spanning the gap.

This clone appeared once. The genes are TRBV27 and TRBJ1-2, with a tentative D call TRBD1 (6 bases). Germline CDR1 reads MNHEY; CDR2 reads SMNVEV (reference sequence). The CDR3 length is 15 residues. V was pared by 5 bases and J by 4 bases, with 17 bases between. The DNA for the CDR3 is TGTGCCAGCAGTCTCGCCGGACAGCAGTCCTATGGCTACACCTTC. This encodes CASSLAGQQSYGYTF.

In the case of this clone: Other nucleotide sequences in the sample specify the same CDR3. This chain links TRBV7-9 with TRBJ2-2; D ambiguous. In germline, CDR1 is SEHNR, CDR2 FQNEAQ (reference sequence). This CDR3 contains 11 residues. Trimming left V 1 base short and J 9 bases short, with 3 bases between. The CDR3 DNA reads TGTGCCAGCAGCTTAGTCAGGGAGCTGTTTTTT. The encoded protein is CASSLVRELFF.